A selection of T cell receptor beta chains follows, all from one sample in a study of neoadjuvant anti-PD-1 for oral cavity cancer. Assay used: immunoSEQ multiplex PCR; TCRdb lists only in-frame clones, some missing. The table shows 75,000 to 100,000 clones, with about 84% occurring only once. The source material was PBMCs, sampled before nivolumab (anti-PD-1) treatment. The source is a person aged 35 to 85 with oral cavity squamous cell carcinoma. Each CDR3 is given without its conserved first and last residue. A row's size may be missing; if present it is once, few, many or a size class.

cdr3_aa j_call clone_size v_call
ASSLGTSAWAYNEQF TRBJ2-1 - TRBV7-9
ASSLSGTGPTQY TRBJ2-3 once TRBV27
AWSRLMRGQGHQETQY TRBJ2-5 - TRBV30
ASSPQGAGELF TRBJ2-2 once TRBV5-1
ASGQFNQPQH TRBJ1-5 few TRBV6-5
ASSLDATEAF TRBJ1-1 - TRBV5-1
ASSAPGGAGYGYT TRBJ1-2 - TRBV21-1
ASFRQGREPQH TRBJ1-5 - TRBV28
AWSTSPNQPQH TRBJ1-5 - TRBV30
ASSPSSRGELF TRBJ2-2 few TRBV7-8
ASSLVTQQPQH TRBJ1-5 - TRBV7-8
ASTQGVGELF TRBJ2-2 - TRBV6-1